Reported below is one T cell receptor (beta chain). No antigen is known for it. One base away there is no much larger clone; base qualities are not given. Library preparation used the immunoSEQ multiplex PCR assay. For the multiplex PCR, a mixture combining 60 forward primers for TCR Vbeta segments and 13 reverse primers for TCR Jbeta segments was used. The CDR3 region of rearranged TCR beta genes was amplified from genomic DNA with a multiplex PCR assay. The amplified TCR beta libraries were sequenced on the Illumina HiSeq System as 87-base-pair reads. From the authors' description of their analysis: A later analysis tallied tens of millions of unique TCR beta chains across the 700 or so repertoires, and 10 million to 11 million of those chains were shared by two or more donors. Raw reads were error-corrected and collapsed into unique sequences by a nearest-neighbor algorithm in which closely related sequences were merged to remove PCR and sequencing errors. CDR3 sequences were aligned to IMGT reference sequences to assign V, D and J gene segments. Each retained sequence needed at least a six-nucleotide match to both a V gene segment and a J gene segment. A rearrangement counted as productive if the CDR3 had no stop codons and remained in frame with V and J, and every other rearrangement counted as non-productive. Following IMGT convention, CDR3 was defined as the stretch from the second conserved V-encoded cysteine up to the conserved J-encoded phenylalanine. The earlier analysis of around 640 of the donors excluded sequences that lacked an unambiguous match to a single V gene segment. In an earlier analysis of 500 to 750 of the donors, V segments were called functional above 56.7% productive rearrangements and were called segregating when the between-donor standard deviation exceeded 5%. A statistical classification framework was developed to diagnose cytomegalovirus status using the catalog of TCR beta chain sequences. In a later analysis, V and J genes were assigned by comparing TCR nucleotide sequences against IMGT/GENE-DB human TR gene sequences. Using the TCRdist pipeline, a later analysis assigned CDR3 sequences along with most-parsimonious VDJ recombination scenarios. A later analysis defined each TCR beta chain by its CDR3 amino acid sequence plus V-gene family, and excluded reads lacking a unique V-gene family. As a way to deal with suspected cross-contamination and a sequencing artifact, a later analysis dropped 500 to 700 nucleotide sequences that were highly shared and had low generation probability. A later analysis calculated a clonal expansion index for each public chain from normalized within-repertoire ranks of inferred template counts. In a later analysis, generation probabilities were computed using a VDJ recombination model fitted to out-of-frame rearrangements, and the results were checked against IGoR. In a later analysis, hypergeometric tests were used to score TCR-TCR, TCR-HLA and TCR-CMV co-occurrence, with a repertoire-size bias correction applied to TCR pairs. A later analysis estimated false discovery rates by permuting HLA or CMV assignments 20 times. In a later analysis, co-occurring TCRs were grouped using DBSCAN, and TCRdist sequence similarity was added for clustering within HLA-allele-positive subsets. Repertoires with fewer than 30,000 or more than 120,000 public chains, plus five repertoires with anomalous nucleotide sharing, were excluded from co-occurrence clustering. TCRdb obtained this table from immuneACCESS and retained in-frame rearrangements with V and J assigned. These tables miss some clones; where compared with another copy, unresolved V genes account for less than half of the shortfall, and the remainder is unexplained. V and J calls and clone size follow that table, whereas D and trimming were derived from the DNA. The sample table shows tens of thousands of clones, and 74% are seen once. The ten biggest clones cover approximately 21% of the sample.

The CDR3 covers 16 residues, taking in both the cysteine and the phenylalanine. Just the 48-base CDR3 DNA is kept, in frame starting at base 1. The germline V gene sets CDR1 to MNHNS and CDR2 to SASEGT. V is pared back by 1 base and J by 7 bases, with 17 bases lying between the germline termini. The cohort was made up of about 610 healthy bone marrow donors. At the time of sampling, every cohort member was nominally healthy, though immune exposures that went unrecorded were likely present. The donor was CMV seropositive and was included in the group of 289 seropositive cohort members. Each donor provided a peripheral blood sample, and peripheral blood mononuclear cells were used for TCR beta sequencing. Genomic DNA was extracted from the blood cell samples with the Qiagen DNeasy Blood Extraction Kit. This sample is drawn from a study of cytomegalovirus exposure and HLA in healthy donors (dated 2017 in TCRdb). Regarding the study in general: An earlier analysis of some 600 of the donors reported approximately 260 Gb of sequence data and 95 million to 130 million unique TCR beta sequences obtained from about 180 million T cells. Every discovery cohort repertoire had been produced on one sequencing platform. Donor age, sex, ethnicity and CMV serostatus were compiled together with the repertoire data. The study profiled the T cell repertoires of more than 500 subjects by immunosequencing and related them to cytomegalovirus serostatus. Rather than drawing on any new phenotypic data, the later analysis identified candidate immune exposures from TCR beta sequences and the way those sequences occurred across donors. In a later analysis, previously published TCR beta repertoires from 500 to 750 donors were re-analyzed and high-resolution HLA genotyping was added so that TCR occurrence patterns could be studied. About five DR-DQ haplotypes were treated as single units for association and clustering because of strong linkage in the cohort. On average, 235,054 unique TCR beta nucleotide sequences were sequenced per donor among a few hundred genotyped donors of the cohort, with roughly 18% of those sequences being non-productive. To predict cytomegalovirus infection status, the study combined high-throughput TCR immunosequencing, statistical association of individual TCRs with disease status, and machine learning. A separate validation cohort of 100 to 150 different subjects was used in addition to the approximately 700-subject first cohort. The aim of the study was to test whether cataloging public T cell receptors could identify signatures of past pathogen exposure. The genetic ancestry cluster associated with self-reported Caucasian donors included 80% to 90% of the approximately 430 genotyped donors. A later genetic analysis took genome-wide SNP genotypes for about 65% of the 666 donors and used that subset as a discovery cohort. Both class I and class II loci were covered by HLA typing, at four-digit resolution. An early release that covered fewer than 750 HLA-typed donors contained about 300 gigabases of sequencing data and tens of millions of unique TCR sequences. To decide whether each TCR beta V gene segment behaved as functional or pseudogenic, an earlier analysis of several hundred of the donors relied on high-throughput TCR beta sequencing. The number of donors typed differed by locus, with about 620-630 for A, B, C, DRB1 and DQB1, around 560 for DQA1, about 610 for DPA1, and around 450 for DPB1.

The paper as a whole reports these results and caveats: Because counts were too low, approximately 18 rarely observed V segments, including chromosome 9 orphons, were excluded from the earlier analysis of about 500 of the donors. Correlated functional status among segregating V segments might be attributable to linkage disequilibrium, but an unknown experimental factor could not be ruled out. In a later genetic analysis, a missense DCLRE1C variant was associated with V-gene and J-gene trimming of TCR beta chains, and the association was replicated in an independent cohort. Most CMV-associated TCR beta chains appeared to be HLA-restricted in a later analysis, and the HLA associations seemed to be driven largely by CMV exposure. In this cohort, only TCR beta chains were sequenced, and detectable features were limited by the absence of alpha or paired-chain data. The classifier was reported to diagnose cytomegalovirus status with high specificity and sensitivity in both the original cohort and the validation cohort. Several of the top co-occurrence clusters appeared to be linked to parvovirus B19, influenza, CMV and Epstein-Barr virus, according to a later analysis. According to a later analysis, TCR association rates differed among HLA loci, with DRB1 alleles showing the most associated TCRs and HLA-C alleles showing the fewest. While some public TCRs were present in many individuals, most TCR sequences turned up only very rarely across donors. Compared with equally common non-associated chains, HLA-associated TCR beta chains in a later analysis were more clonally expanded and had lower generation probabilities. A further reported finding was that TCR beta sequences accurately predicted the HLA-A and HLA-B alleles for most subjects in the first cohort. In an earlier analysis of approximately 590 of the donors, most TCR beta V segments were observed in productive rearrangements about 87% or about 30% of the time, broadly matching IMGT annotations. Strong co-occurrence of HLA alleles, especially DR and DQ, made assigning TCR associations to individual alleles difficult. Some IMGT-functional V segments, including TRBV6-2 and TRBV6-3, could not be distinguished by the 87-base-pair reads and were therefore excluded. The sequencing pipeline was judged likely to have produced a cluster of highly shared sequence variants as a technical artifact. Presence/absence analyses assumed roughly uniform sequencing depth across donors, an assumption that may not hold. In the study, around 150 TCR beta chains were listed as associated with cytomegalovirus. The authors suggested that the approach could potentially be generalized to other disease states and immunological phenotypes. CMV serostatus was the only immune exposure information available for the cohort. A later genetic analysis reported fewer N-insertions in productive TCRs among donors in an Asian-associated ancestry cluster than the roughly 700-donor mean. Because HLA typing was missing for some donors at each locus, association tests included only the typed subset. A few of the identified cytomegalovirus-associated TCR beta chains were confirmed in vitro to be specific for cytomegalovirus antigens. A later analysis associated some 17,000 TCR beta sequences with specific HLA alleles at a false discovery rate of 0.05.

Sequencing input: PBMCs. This receptor was identified in a woman aged 25 to 39 in good health and CMV-seropositive. The chain is assembled from TRBV6-1 and TRBJ1-5, and possibly TRBD1, on 6 matching bases. The DNA is as follows: TGTGCCAGCAGTGAAGGAGAGAGGGGGGGAGGCCAGCCCCAGCATTTT. This sequence encodes CASSEGERGGGQPQHF.